This T cell receptor (beta chain) was captured in a study of human T cells and chemical hapten exposure. This clonotype was counted a few times. Time point noted: patch test 3, about 24 weeks after DPC sensitization. Treatment here: therapeutic diphenylcyclopropenone sensitization with weekly scalp DPC. Total RNA was isolated from whole blood that had not been fractionated. Germline trimming cut 4 bases from V and 6 bases from J; bases unmatched to any gene: 5. The CDR3 spans 15 residues. Germline V gene data show CDR1 as PRHDT and CDR2 as FYEKMQ (reference sequence). Library construction involved attaching unique molecular identifiers to individual cDNA molecules, which allowed quantitative, reproducible TCR counting. In TCRdb, the RACE reads were re-called with MiXCR into one record per CDR3 protein. The repertoire holds around 40,000 distinct CDR3 sequences, about 12% seen once, with about 2.3% in the top ten.

The sample consisted of whole blood, taken in connection with sensitization to the hapten diphenylcyclopropenone (DPC). The receptor comes from a woman in her thirties or forties with alopecia areata. Some clones in this sample may be carry-over from other donors' samples. The chain carries TRBV13 and TRBJ2-1, with TRBD2 identical over 11 bases. This CDR3 reads CASSSGLAGINEQFF. CDR3 DNA: TGTGCCAGCAGCTCCGGACTAGCGGGCATCAATGAGCAGTTCTTC.